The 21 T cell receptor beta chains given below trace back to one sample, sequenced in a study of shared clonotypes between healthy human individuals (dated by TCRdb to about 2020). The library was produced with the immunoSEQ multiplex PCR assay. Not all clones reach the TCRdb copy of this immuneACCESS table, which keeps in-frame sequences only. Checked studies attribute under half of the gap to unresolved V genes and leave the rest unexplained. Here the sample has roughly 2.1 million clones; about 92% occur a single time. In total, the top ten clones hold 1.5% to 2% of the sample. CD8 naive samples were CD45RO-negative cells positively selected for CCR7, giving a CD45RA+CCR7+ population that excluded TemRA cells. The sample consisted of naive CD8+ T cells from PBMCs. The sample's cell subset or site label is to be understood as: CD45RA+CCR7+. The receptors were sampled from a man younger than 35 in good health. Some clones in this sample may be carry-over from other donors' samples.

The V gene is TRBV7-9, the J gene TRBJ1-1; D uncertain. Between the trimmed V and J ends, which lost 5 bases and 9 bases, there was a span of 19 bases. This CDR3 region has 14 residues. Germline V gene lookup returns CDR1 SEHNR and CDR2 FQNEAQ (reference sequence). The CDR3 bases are TGTGCCAGCAGCCCCGTCTCGGACGCGGGTAAAGCTTTCTTT. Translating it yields CASSPVSDAGKAFF.

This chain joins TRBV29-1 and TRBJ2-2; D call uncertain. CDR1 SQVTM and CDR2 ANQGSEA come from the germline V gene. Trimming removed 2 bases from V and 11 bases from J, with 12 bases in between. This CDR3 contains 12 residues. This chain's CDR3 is CSVEWTLGELFF. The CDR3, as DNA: TGCAGCGTTGAATGGACCCTCGGCGAGCTGTTTTTT.

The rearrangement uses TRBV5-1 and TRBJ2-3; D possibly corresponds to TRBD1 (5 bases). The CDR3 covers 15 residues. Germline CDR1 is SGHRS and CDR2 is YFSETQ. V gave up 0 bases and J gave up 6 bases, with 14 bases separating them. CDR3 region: CASSLAVRVRDTQYF. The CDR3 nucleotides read TGCGCCAGCAGCTTGGCAGTCAGGGTTAGGGATACGCAGTATTTT. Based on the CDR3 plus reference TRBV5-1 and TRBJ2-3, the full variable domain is KAGVTQTPRYLIKTRGQQVTLSCSPISGHRSVSWYQQTPGQGLQFLFEYFSETQRNKGNFPGRFSGRQFSNSRSEMNVSTLELGDSALYLCASSLAVRVRDTQYFGPGTRLTVL.

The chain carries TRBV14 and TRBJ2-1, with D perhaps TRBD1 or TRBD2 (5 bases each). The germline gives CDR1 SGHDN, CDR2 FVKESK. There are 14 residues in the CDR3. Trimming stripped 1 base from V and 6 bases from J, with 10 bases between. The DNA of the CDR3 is TGTGCCAGCAGCCAAGGGCGAGGGGCCAATGAGCAGTTCTTC. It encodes CASSQGRGANEQFF. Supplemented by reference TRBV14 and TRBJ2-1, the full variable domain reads EAGVTQFPSHSVIEKGQTVTLRCDPISGHDNLYWYRRVMGKEIKFLLHFVKESKQDESGMPNNRFLAERTGGTYSTLKVQPAELEDSGVYFCASSQGRGANEQFFGPGTRLTVL.

The CDR3 loop reads CASSPSGHPTDTQYF. The CDR3 region has the DNA TGTGCCAGCAGCCCCTCAGGACACCCAACAGATACGCAGTATTTT. The chain is built from TRBV6-6 and TRBJ2-3, with D possibly matching TRBD1 (5 bases). V lost 6 bases, J lost 3 bases, and 16 bases lay in between. This CDR3 has 15 amino acids. Germline CDR1 and CDR2: MNHNY and SVGAGI (reference sequence).

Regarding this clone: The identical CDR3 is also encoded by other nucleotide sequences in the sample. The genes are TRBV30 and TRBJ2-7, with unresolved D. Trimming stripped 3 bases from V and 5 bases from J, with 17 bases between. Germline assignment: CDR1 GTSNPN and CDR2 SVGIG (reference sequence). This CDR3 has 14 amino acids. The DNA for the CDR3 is TGTGCCTGGAGGCTTCGAGACCAATCCCACGAGCAGTACTTC. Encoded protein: CAWRLRDQSHEQYF.

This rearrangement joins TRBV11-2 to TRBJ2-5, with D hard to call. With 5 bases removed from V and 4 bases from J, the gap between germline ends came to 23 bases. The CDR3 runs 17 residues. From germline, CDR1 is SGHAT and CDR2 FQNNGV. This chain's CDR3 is CASSPNPYSAPGETQYF. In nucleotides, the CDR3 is TGTGCCAGCAGCCCCAACCCCTACAGTGCTCCCGGAGAGACCCAGTACTTC.

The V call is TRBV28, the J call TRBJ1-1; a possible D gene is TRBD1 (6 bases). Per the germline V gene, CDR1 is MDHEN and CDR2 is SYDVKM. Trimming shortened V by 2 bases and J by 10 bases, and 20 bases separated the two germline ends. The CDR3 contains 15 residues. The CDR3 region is CASSLVNGGDLAAFF. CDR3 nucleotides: TGTGCCAGCAGTTTAGTCAACGGGGGCGACCTTGCAGCTTTCTTT.

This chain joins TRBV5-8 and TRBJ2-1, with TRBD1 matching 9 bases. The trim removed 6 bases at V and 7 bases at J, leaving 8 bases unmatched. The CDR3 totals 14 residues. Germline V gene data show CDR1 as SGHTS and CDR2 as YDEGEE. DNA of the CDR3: TGTGCCAGCACCTACAGGGGGCGATGGAATGAGCAGTTCTTC. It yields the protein CASTYRGRWNEQFF. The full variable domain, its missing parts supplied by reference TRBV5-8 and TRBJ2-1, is EAGVTQSPTHLIKTRGQQATLRCSPISGHTSVYWYQQALGLGLQFLLWYDEGEERNRGNFPPRFSGRQFPNYSSELNVNALELEDSALYLCASTYRGRWNEQFFGPGTRLTVL.

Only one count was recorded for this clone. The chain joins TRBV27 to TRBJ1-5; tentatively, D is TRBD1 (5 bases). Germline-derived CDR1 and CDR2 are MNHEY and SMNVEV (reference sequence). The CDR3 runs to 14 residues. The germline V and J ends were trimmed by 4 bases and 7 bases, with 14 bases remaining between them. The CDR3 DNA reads TGTGCCAGCAGTTCGGTCACGGGGGTCCAGCCCCAGCATTTT. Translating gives CASSSVTGVQPQHF.

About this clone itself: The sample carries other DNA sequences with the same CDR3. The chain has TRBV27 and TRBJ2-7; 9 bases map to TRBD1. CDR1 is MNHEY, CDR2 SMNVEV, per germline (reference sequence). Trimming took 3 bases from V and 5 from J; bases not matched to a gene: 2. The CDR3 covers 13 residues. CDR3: CASSFGQGHEQYF. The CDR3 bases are TGTGCCAGCAGTTTCGGACAGGGGCACGAGCAGTACTTC.

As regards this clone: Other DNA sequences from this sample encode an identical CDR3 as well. This CDR3 is CASSFGRAGEQYF. As DNA, the CDR3 is TGTGCCAGCAGTTTCGGCAGGGCGGGCGAGCAGTACTTC. This rearrangement joins TRBV27 to TRBJ2-7; perhaps D is TRBD1 or TRBD2 (5 bases each). This CDR3 comprises 13 residues. V dropped 3 bases and J dropped 6 bases, with 12 bases sitting between them. Per germline, CDR1 MNHEY and CDR2 SMNVEV (reference sequence).

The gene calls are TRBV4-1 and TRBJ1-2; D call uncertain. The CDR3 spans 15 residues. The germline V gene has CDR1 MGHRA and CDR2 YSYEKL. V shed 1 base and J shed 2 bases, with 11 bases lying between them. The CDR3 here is CASSQVGTDNYGYTF. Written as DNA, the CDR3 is TGCGCCAGCAGCCAAGTGGGAACAGACAACTATGGCTACACCTTC.

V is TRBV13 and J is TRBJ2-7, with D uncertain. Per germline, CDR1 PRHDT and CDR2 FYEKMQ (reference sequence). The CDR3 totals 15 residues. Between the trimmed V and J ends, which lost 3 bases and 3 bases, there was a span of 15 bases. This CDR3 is CASSFGVGPNYEQYF. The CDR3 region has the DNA TGTGCCAGCAGCTTCGGAGTTGGGCCAAACTACGAGCAGTACTTC.

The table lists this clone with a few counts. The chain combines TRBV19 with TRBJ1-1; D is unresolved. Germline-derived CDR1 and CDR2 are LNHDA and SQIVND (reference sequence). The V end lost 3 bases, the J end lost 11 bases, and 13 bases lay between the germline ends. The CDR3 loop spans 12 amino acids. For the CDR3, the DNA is TGTGCCAGTAGTATGATGAGTTCGGGGGCTTTCTTT. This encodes CASSMMSSGAFF.

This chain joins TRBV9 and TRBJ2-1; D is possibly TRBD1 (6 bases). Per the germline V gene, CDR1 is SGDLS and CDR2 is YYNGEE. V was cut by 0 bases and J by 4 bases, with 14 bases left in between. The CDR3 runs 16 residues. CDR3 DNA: TGTGCCAGCAGCGTAGGCTCAGGGGCCCTTTACAATGAGCAGTTCTTC. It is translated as CASSVGSGALYNEQFF. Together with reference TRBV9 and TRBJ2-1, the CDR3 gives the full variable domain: DSGVTQTPKHLITATGQRVTLRCSPRSGDLSVYWYQQSLDQGLQFLIQYYNGEERAKGNILERFSAQQFPDLHSELNLSSLELGDSALYFCASSVGSGALYNEQFFGPGTRLTVL.

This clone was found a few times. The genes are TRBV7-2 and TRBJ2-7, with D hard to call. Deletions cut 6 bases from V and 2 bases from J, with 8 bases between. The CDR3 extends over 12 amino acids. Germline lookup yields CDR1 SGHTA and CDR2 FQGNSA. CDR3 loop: CASSYPTYEQYF. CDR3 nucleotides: TGTGCCAGCAGTTATCCCACCTACGAGCAGTACTTC.

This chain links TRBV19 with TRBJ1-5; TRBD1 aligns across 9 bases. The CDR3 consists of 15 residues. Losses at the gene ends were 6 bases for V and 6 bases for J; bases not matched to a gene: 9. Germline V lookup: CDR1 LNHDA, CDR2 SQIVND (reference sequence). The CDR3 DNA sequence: TGTGCCAGTAGCTCCGGGACAGGGACGGTTCAGCCCCAGCATTTT. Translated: CASSSGTGTVQPQHF.

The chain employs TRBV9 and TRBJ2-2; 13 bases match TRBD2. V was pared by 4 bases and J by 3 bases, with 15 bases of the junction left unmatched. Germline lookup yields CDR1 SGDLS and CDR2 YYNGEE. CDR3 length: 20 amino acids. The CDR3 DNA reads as TGTGCCAGCAGCCTGCGGACTAGCGGGAGAGATCGGCGTGACACCGGGGAGCTGTTTTTT. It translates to CASSLRTSGRDRRDTGELFF.

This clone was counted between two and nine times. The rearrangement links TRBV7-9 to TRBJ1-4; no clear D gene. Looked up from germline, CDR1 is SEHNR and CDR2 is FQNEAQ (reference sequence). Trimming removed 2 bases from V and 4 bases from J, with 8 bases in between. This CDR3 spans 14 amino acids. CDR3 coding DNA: TGTGCCAGCAGCTTAAACGAGGGTAATGAAAAACTGTTTTTT. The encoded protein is CASSLNEGNEKLFF.

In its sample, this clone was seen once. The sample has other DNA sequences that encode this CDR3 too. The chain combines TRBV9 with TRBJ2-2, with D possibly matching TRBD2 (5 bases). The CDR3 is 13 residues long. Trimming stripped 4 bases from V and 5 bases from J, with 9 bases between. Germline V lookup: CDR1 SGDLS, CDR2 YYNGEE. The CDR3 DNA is TGTGCCAGCAGCCCCCGGGGAACCGGGGAGCTGTTTTTT. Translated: CASSPRGTGELFF.